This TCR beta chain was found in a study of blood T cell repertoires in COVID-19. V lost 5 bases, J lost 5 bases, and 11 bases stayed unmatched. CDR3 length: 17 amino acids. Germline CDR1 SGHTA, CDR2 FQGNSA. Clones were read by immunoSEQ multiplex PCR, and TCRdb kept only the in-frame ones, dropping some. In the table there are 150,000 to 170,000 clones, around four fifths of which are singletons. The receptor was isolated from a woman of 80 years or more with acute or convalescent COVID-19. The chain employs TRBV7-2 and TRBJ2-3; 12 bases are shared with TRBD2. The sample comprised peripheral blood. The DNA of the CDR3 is TGTGCCAGCAGCACCCAGGGACTAGCGGGCGTGGGAGATACGCAGTATTTT. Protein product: CASSTQGLAGVGDTQYF.